The TCR beta chain described here comes from a study of blood T cell repertoires in COVID-19. About the research overall: The samples span acute and convalescent COVID-19 from the United States, Italy and Spain. From T cells, B-cell-depleted T cells, or PBMCs came the material, which was cDNA or gDNA.

In the study's own analysis: Cell counts per sample came from amplifying reference gene primers. Repertoires were generated with immunoSEQ multiplex PCR, while TCRdb's copy carries only in-frame clones and drops some. The V and J calls and the clone size are those of that table, but D and trimming were determined from the DNA. This table holds over 150,000 clones, 70% to 90% found once. The germline CDR1 and CDR2 sequences are MDHEN and SYDVKM. This CDR3 comprises 14 residues. V was pared by 4 bases and J by 7 bases, with 4 bases of the junction left unmatched. The clonotype was recovered from a man in his forties or fifties with active or convalescent COVID-19. This rearrangement joins TRBV28 to TRBJ1-6; 7 bases fit TRBD1. Source material: peripheral blood. The CDR3 spells CASSSRDSNSPLHF. Here the CDR3 DNA reads TGTGCCAGCAGTTCCCGGGACAGCAATTCACCCCTCCACTTT.